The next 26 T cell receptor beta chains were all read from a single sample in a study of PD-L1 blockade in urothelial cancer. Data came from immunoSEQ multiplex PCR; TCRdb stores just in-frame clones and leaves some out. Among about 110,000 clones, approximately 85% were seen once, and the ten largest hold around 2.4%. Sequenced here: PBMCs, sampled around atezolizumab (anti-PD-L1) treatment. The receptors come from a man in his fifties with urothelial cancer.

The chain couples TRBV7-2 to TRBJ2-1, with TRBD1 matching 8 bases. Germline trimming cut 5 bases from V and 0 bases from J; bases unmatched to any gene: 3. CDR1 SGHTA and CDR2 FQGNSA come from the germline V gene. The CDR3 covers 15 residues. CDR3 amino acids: CASSQGAISYNEQFF. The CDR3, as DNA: TGTGCCAGCAGCCAGGGGGCTATCTCCTACAATGAGCAGTTCTTC. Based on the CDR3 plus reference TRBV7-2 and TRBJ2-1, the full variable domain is GAGVSQSPSNKVTEKGKDVELRCDPISGHTALYWYRQSLGQGLEFLIYFQGNSAPDKSGLPSDRFSAERTGGSVSTLTIQRTQQEDSAVYLCASSQGAISYNEQFFGPGTRLTVL.

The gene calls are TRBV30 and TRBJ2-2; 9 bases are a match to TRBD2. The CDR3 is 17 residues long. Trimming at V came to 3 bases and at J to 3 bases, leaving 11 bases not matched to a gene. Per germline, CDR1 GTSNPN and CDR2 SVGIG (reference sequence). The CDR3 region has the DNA TGTGCCTGGAGGCCCCGCAGCGGGAGGACTTACACCGGGGAGCTGTTTTTT. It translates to CAWRPRSGRTYTGELFF.

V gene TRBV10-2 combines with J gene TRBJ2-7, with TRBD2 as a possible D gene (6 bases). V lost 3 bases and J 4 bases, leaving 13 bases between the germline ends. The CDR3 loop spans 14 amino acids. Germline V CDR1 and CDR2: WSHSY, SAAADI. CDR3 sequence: CASSDAGRVYEQYF. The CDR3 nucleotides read TGCGCCAGCAGTGACGCGGGACGGGTATACGAGCAGTACTTC.

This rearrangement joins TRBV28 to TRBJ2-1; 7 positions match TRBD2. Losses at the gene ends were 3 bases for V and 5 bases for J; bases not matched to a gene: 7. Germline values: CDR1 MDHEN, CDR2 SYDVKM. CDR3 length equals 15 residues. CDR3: CASSLPGGKNNEQFF. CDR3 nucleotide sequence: TGTGCCAGCAGTTTGCCGGGGGGTAAAAACAATGAGCAGTTCTTC.

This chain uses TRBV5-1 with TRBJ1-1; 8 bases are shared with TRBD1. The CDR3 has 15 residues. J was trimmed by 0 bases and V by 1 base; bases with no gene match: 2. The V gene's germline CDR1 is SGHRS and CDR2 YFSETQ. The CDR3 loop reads CASSLPDRVNTEAFF. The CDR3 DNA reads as TGCGCCAGCAGCTTGCCGGACAGGGTGAACACTGAAGCTTTCTTT.

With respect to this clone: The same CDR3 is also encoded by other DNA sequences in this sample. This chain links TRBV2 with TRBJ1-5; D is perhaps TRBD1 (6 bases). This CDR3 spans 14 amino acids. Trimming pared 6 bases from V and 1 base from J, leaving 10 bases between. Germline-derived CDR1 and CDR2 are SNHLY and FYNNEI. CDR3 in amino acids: CASSEQGSNQPQHF. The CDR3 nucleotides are TGTGCCAGCAGCGAACAGGGCAGCAATCAGCCCCAGCATTTT.

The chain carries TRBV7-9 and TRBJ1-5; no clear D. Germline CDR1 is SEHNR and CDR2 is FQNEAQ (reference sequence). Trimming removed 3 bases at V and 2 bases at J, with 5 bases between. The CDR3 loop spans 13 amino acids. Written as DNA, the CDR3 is TGTGCCAGCAGCTTTGTAGGCAATCAGCCCCAGCATTTT. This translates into CASSFVGNQPQHF.

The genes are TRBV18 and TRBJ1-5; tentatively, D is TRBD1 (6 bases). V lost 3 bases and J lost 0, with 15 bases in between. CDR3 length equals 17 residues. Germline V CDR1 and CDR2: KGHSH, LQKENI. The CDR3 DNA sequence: TGTGCCAGCTCACCTTTCGGGGGGGCCGATAGCAATCAGCCCCAGCATTTT. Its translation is CASSPFGGADSNQPQHF. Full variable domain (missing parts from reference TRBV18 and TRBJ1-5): NAGVMQNPRHLVRRRGQEARLRCSPMKGHSHVYWYRQLPEEGLKFMVYLQKENIIDESGMPKERFSAEFPKEGPSILRIQQVVRGDSAAYFCASSPFGGADSNQPQHFGDGTRLSIL.

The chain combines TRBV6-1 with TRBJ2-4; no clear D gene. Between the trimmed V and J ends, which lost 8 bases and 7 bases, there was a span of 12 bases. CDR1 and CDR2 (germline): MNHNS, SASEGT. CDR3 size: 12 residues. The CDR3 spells CASLEIGNIQYF. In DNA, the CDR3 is TGTGCCAGCCTGGAGATTGGGAACATTCAGTACTTC.

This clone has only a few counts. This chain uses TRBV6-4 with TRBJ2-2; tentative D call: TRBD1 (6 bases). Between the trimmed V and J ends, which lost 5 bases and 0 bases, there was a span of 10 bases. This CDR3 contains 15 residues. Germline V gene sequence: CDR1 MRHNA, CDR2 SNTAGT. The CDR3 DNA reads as TGTGCCAGCAGTTTGGACAGTACGAACACCGGGGAGCTGTTTTTT. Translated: CASSLDSTNTGELFF.

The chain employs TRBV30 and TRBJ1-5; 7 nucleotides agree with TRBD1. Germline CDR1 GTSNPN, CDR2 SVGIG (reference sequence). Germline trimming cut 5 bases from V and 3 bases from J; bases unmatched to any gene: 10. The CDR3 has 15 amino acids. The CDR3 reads CAWLDRAVTNQPQHF. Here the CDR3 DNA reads TGTGCCTGGCTAGACAGGGCTGTGACCAATCAGCCCCAGCATTTT. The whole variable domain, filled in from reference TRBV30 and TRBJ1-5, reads SQTIHQWPATLVQPVGSPLSLECTVEGTSNPNLYWYRQAAGRGLQLLFYSVGIGQISSEVPQNLSASRPQDRQFILSSKKLLLSDSGFYLCAWLDRAVTNQPQHFGDGTRLSIL.

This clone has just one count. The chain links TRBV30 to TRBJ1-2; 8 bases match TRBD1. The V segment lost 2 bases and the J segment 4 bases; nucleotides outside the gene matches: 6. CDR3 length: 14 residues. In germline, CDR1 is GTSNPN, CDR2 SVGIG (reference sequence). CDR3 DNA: TGTGCCTGGAGTCCTACAGGGGGTCGCTATGGCTACACCTTC. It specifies CAWSPTGGRYGYTF.

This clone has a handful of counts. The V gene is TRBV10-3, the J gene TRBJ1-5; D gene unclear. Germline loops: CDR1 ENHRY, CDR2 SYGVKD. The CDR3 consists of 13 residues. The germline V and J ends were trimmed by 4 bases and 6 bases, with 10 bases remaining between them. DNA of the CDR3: TGTGCCATCAGTGGGGAGCCGGGTCAGCCCCAGCATTTT. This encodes CAISGEPGQPQHF.

Written as DNA, the CDR3 is TGTGCCAGCACCCAGTTTAATCGGGGCAATCAGCCCCAGCATTTT. This translates into CASTQFNRGNQPQHF. The chain carries TRBV6-1 and TRBJ1-5; D gene uncertain. Trimming took 7 bases from V and 2 from J, leaving 15 bases between them. Germline CDR1 MNHNS, CDR2 SASEGT. This CDR3 is 15 amino acids long.

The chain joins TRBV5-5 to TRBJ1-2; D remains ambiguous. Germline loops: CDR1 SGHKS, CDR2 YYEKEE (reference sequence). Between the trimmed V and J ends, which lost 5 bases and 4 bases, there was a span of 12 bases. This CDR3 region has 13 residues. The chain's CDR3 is CASRVVSSYGYTF. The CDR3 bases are TGTGCCAGCAGAGTAGTTTCGAGCTATGGCTACACCTTC.

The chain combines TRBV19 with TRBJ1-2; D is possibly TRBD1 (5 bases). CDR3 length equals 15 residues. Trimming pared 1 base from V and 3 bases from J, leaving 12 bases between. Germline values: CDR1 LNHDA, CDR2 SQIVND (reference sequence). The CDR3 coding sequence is TGTGCCAGTAGTATAGGCCCGACACAGGACTATGGCTACACCTTC. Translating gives CASSIGPTQDYGYTF.

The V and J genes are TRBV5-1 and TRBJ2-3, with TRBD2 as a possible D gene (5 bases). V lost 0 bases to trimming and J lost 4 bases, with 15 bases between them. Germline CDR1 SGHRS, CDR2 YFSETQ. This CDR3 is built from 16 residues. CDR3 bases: TGCGCCAGCAGCTTGGCCTGGGAGAATCGGGCAGATACGCAGTATTTT. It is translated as CASSLAWENRADTQYF.

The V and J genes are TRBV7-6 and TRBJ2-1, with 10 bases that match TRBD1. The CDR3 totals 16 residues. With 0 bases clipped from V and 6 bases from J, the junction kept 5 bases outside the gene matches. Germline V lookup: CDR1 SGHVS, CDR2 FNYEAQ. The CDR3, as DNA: TGTGCCAGCAGCTTAGCCCGGGACAGGGGCCCCAATGAGCAGTTCTTC. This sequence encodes CASSLARDRGPNEQFF.

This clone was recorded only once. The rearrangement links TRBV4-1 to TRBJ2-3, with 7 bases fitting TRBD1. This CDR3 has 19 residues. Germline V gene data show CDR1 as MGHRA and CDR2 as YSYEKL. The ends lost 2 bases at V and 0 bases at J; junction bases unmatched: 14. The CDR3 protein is CASSQNPTRDRSSTDTQYF. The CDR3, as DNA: TGCGCCAGCAGCCAAAACCCCACCAGGGACAGATCTAGCACAGATACGCAGTATTTT.

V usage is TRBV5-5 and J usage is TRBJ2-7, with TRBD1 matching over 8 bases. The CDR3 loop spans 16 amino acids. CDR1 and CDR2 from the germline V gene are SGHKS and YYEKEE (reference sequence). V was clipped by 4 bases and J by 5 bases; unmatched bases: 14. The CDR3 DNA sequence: TGTGCCAGCAGCCTTCATAGGGGGACAGGCCGCAACGAGCAGTACTTC. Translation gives CASSLHRGTGRNEQYF.

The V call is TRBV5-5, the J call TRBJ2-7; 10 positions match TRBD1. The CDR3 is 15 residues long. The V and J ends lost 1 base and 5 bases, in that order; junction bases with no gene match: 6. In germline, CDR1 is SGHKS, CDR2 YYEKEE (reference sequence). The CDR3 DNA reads TGTGCCAGCAGCTTGCCCGGACAGGGGGTCCACGAGCAGTACTTC. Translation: CASSLPGQGVHEQYF.

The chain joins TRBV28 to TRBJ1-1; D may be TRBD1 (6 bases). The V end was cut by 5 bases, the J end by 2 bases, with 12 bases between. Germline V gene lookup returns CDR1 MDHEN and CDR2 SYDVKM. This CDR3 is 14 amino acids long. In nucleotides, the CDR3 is TGTGCCAGCAGTCCGGCGACAGGTAACACTGAAGCTTTCTTT. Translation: CASSPATGNTEAFF.

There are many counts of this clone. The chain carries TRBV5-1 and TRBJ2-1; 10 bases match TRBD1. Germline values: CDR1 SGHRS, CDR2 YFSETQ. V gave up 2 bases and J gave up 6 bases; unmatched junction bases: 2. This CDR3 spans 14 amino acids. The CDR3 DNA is TGCGCCAGCAGCTTTGACAGGGGGCCCAATGAGCAGTTCTTC. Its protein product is CASSFDRGPNEQFF.

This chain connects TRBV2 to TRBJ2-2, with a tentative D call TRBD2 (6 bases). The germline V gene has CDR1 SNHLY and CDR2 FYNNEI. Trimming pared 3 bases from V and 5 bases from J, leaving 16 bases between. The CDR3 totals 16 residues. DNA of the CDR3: TGTGCCAGCAGTGACTGGCGGGGTAGCCCTACCGGGGAGCTGTTTTTT. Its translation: CASSDWRGSPTGELFF.

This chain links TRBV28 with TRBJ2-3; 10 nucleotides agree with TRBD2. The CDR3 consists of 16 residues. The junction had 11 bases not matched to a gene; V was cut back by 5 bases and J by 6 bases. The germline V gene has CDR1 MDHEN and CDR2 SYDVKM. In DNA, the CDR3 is TGTGCCAGCAGTACGATAGCGGGAGGCCACCGGGATACGCAGTATTTT. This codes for CASSTIAGGHRDTQYF.

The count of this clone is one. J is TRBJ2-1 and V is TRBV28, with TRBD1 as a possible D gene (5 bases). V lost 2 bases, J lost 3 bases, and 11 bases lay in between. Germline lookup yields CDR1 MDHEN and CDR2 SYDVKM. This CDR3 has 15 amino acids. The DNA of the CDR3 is TGTGCCAGCAGTTTACAGGGTGTCGACTACAATGAGCAGTTCTTC. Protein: CASSLQGVDYNEQFF.